This T cell receptor beta chain originates from a study of T cells in Graves' hyperthyroidism and ophthalmopathy. The study's findings and limits: The model identified upcoming ophthalmopathy a median around 7.1 months ahead of onset.

Hyperthyroidism had been newly diagnosed in patients aged 18 to 65, and its duration was under 2 months. Diagnoses rested on clinical symptoms, serum thyroxine and TRAb, thyroid ultrasound and orbital computed tomography. There were TCR beta CDR3 regions amplified from RNA transcripts. Carried out on the TCR CDR3, a first-round RT-PCR used the HTBI primer set. Using its own MiXCR run on the multiplex PCR reads, TCRdb lists one record per CDR3 protein. The sample lists 300,000 to 450,000 distinct CDR3 sequences; around a sixth were seen once. This clonotype was found a few times. The antigen remains unidentified. Sequenced sample: blood. This clonotype was sampled from a woman aged 18-29 years with Graves' hyperthyroidism that later progressed to Graves' ophthalmopathy.

The CDR3 DNA reads TGTGCCAGCAGCTTAGATCAGGCCAGAGGGGGCAATGAGCAGTTCTTC. Translation gives CASSLDQARGGNEQFF. V gene TRBV11-3 combines with J gene TRBJ2-1; possibly TRBD1 for D (6 bases). Germline CDR1 reads SGHNT; CDR2 reads YENEEA. Trimming took off 0 bases at V and 6 bases at J, with 15 bases between the two ends. The CDR3 extends over 16 amino acids.